This T cell receptor beta chain was profiled in a study of CD8 T cells in ankylosing spondylitis. MiXCR, applied by TCRdb to the 5' RACE reads, yields one record per CDR3 protein. The sample has 300,000 to 400,000 distinct CDR3 sequences, roughly 14% seen once. Germline V CDR1 and CDR2: DFQATT, SNEGSKA (reference sequence). The CDR3 runs 11 residues. Trimming pared 6 bases from V and 6 bases from J, leaving 12 bases between. This clonotype was observed a handful of times. The chain links TRBV20-1 to TRBJ2-7; D may be TRBD2 (5 bases). This receptor was obtained from a male donor with ankylosing spondylitis or in good health (not recorded which). Sequenced: blood, either unsorted or a sorted T cell fraction (not recorded which). The CDR3 nucleotides are TGCAGTGCCGAGAGAGGGCGCGAGCAGTACTTC. It specifies CSAERGREQYF.